This T cell receptor beta chain came from a study of blood T cell repertoires in COVID-19. For the study at large: Spain, Italy and the United States supplied samples that represented acute and convalescent COVID-19. PBMCs, B-cell-depleted T cells, or T cells were the source of the cDNA or gDNA that made up the material.

The V gene lost 2 bases and the J gene lost 6 bases, with 17 bases spanning the gap. Germline V gives CDR1 LNHNV, CDR2 YYDKDF (reference sequence). This CDR3 spans 15 amino acids. The authors' processing: Amplifying reference gene primers gave estimates of nucleated cell counts. Generated by immunoSEQ multiplex PCR, the TCRdb table keeps only in-frame clones and is missing some. V, J and clone size derive from that table, while D and trimming were established from the DNA sequence. The table has 71,000 or so clones, approximately 80% seen once; the top ten hold roughly 11%. This clonotype originated in a middle-aged man with acute or convalescent COVID-19. Sequences were obtained from peripheral blood. The chain employs TRBV15 and TRBJ2-7, with D possibly matching TRBD2 (6 bases). The CDR3 reads CATSRPDGGTGEQYF. CDR3 DNA: TGTGCCACCAGCAGACCGGACGGGGGAACGGGCGAGCAGTACTTC.